This passage covers 29 T cell receptor beta chains from one sample sequenced in a study of early T cells in non-severe SARS-CoV-2 infection. TCRdb processed the 5' RACE reads anew with MiXCR; each CDR3 protein has one entry. The sample lists some 64,000 distinct CDR3 sequences, more than 8.5% occurring once. Source: whole blood, taken at baseline. These TCRs come from an adult who was a healthcare worker with PCR-confirmed SARS-CoV-2 infection or an uninfected control (not recorded which).

This clonotype was detected only a few times. The chain joins TRBV28 to TRBJ1-2, with D tentatively TRBD1 (5 bases). V gave up 5 bases and J gave up 8 bases, with 15 bases separating them. The V gene's germline CDR1 is MDHEN and CDR2 SYDVKM. The CDR3 extends over 13 amino acids. The CDR3: CASSVGLGDGYTF. CDR3 DNA: TGTGCCAGCAGTGTAGGATTGGGGGACGGCTACACCTTC.

This clonotype was picked up many times. The chain combines TRBV14 with TRBJ2-2; D remains ambiguous. CDR3 length: 15 residues. V was trimmed by 0 bases and J by 3 bases, leaving 8 bases between them. Looked up from germline, CDR1 is SGHDN and CDR2 is FVKESK. In DNA form, the CDR3 reads TGTGCCAGCAGCCAAGATCCTAGTGACACCGGGGAGCTGTTTTTT. The encoded protein is CASSQDPSDTGELFF. Using reference TRBV14 and TRBJ2-2 for the parts outside the CDR3, the full variable domain is EAGVTQFPSHSVIEKGQTVTLRCDPISGHDNLYWYRRVMGKEIKFLLHFVKESKQDESGMPNNRFLAERTGGTYSTLKVQPAELEDSGVYFCASSQDPSDTGELFFGEGSRLTVL.

This clonotype occurred a few times. The chain couples TRBV11-2 to TRBJ2-3; D is unclear. V gave up 1 base and J gave up 5 bases, with 13 bases separating them. Germline CDR1 is SGHAT and CDR2 is FQNNGV. This CDR3 has 15 amino acids. CDR3: CASSLGRSPRDTQYF. In DNA form, the CDR3 reads TGTGCCAGCAGCTTAGGGCGGAGCCCCCGAGATACGCAGTATTTT.

The V gene is TRBV4-2, the J gene TRBJ2-7; 7 nucleotides align to TRBD2. The CDR3 length is 17 residues. The junction had 10 bases not matched to a gene; V was cut back by 0 bases and J by 2 bases. Germline loops: CDR1 LGHNA, CDR2 YNFKEQ. The CDR3 is CASSQEGASGYTYEQYF. DNA for the CDR3: TGTGCCAGCAGCCAAGAAGGAGCTAGCGGTTACACCTACGAGCAGTACTTC.

The table lists this clonotype with a count of one. The rearrangement joins TRBV9 to TRBJ2-6; D is ambiguous. The CDR3 has 17 amino acids. V lost 10 bases to trimming and J lost 0 bases, with 20 bases between them. Per germline, CDR1 SGDLS and CDR2 YYNGEE. In DNA, the CDR3 is TGTGCCTGTGGGCCTATACCCGGGTTCTCTGGGGCCAACGTCCTGACTTTC. As protein: CACGPIPGFSGANVLTF.

The chain links TRBV12-3 or TRBV12-4 to TRBJ1-2, with D perhaps TRBD1 (6 bases). This CDR3 has 13 amino acids. V lost 7 bases to trimming and J lost 4 bases, with 13 bases between them. CDR3 nucleotide sequence: TGTGCCAGCACCGCGGACAGCCTCTATGGCTACACCTTC. Translated: CASTADSLYGYTF.

This clonotype has ten or more counts. The chain joins TRBV12-3 or TRBV12-4 to TRBJ1-2; D uncertain. The CDR3 runs to 14 residues. V was pared by 6 bases and J by 7 bases, with 18 bases between. CDR3 DNA: TGTGCCAGCAGCCGAGGCACACGGGTGGGTGGCTACACCTTC. It yields the protein CASSRGTRVGGYTF.

This clonotype was seen repeatedly, ten times or more. V usage is TRBV4-2 and J usage is TRBJ1-4; 7 nucleotides align to TRBD1. CDR1 is LGHNA and CDR2 is YNFKEQ in the germline V gene. This CDR3 has 16 amino acids. V gave up 3 bases and J gave up 0 bases; unmatched junction bases: 4. The CDR3 loop reads CASSQGGTATNEKLFF. In DNA form, the CDR3 reads TGTGCCAGCAGCCAGGGAGGGACAGCAACTAATGAAAAACTGTTTTTT.

This clonotype was detected many times. For the CDR3, the DNA is TGTGCCAGCAGCTTATTCGCCGAGCAGTACTTC. It yields the protein CASSLFAEQYF. This chain links TRBV7-2 with TRBJ2-7; no clear D gene. Germline CDR1 reads SGHTA; CDR2 reads FQGNSA. Deletions cut 2 bases from V and 6 bases from J, with 5 bases between. The CDR3 runs to 11 residues. Variable domain in full (rest from reference TRBV7-2 and TRBJ2-7): GAGVSQSPSNKVTEKGKDVELRCDPISGHTALYWYRQSLGQGLEFLIYFQGNSAPDKSGLPSDRFSAERTGGSVSTLTIQRTQQEDSAVYLCASSLFAEQYFGPGTRLTVT.

The chain links TRBV20-1 to TRBJ2-1; no definite D call. The V gene's germline CDR1 is DFQATT and CDR2 SNEGSKA (reference sequence). Trimming left V 1 base short and J 2 bases short, with 9 bases between. The CDR3 totals 14 residues. The CDR3 region is CSARVPAPYNEQFF. The CDR3 DNA sequence: TGCAGTGCTAGAGTCCCAGCGCCCTACAATGAGCAGTTCTTC.

This clonotype was observed a few times. The V gene is TRBV25-1, the J gene TRBJ1-1; no clear D gene. CDR1 is MGHDK and CDR2 is SYGVNS in the germline V gene. V was pared by 2 bases and J by 5 bases, with 6 bases between. The CDR3 contains 12 residues. The CDR3 nucleotides read TGTGCCAGCAGTGAAGGAGGAACTGAAGCTTTCTTT. Its protein product is CASSEGGTEAFF.

This clonotype was observed a handful of times. This sequence joins TRBV5-1 and TRBJ2-5; 7 bases align to TRBD1. The CDR3 contains 15 residues. V gave up 0 bases and J gave up 2 bases; unmatched junction bases: 4. Germline V gives CDR1 SGHRS, CDR2 YFSETQ. In DNA, the CDR3 is TGCGCCAGCAGCTTGGTGGGACAGCCTCAAGAGACCCAGTACTTC. Translating it yields CASSLVGQPQETQYF.

This chain joins TRBV6-6 and TRBJ2-3; 9 bases align to TRBD2. Trimming at V came to 4 bases and at J to 5 bases, leaving 10 bases not matched to a gene. This CDR3 has 16 amino acids. CDR1 and CDR2 from the germline V gene are MNHNY and SVGAGI (reference sequence). The CDR3 loop is CASSSHLSGRVDTQYF. The CDR3 DNA reads as TGTGCCAGCAGTTCCCACCTTAGCGGGAGAGTAGATACGCAGTATTTT.

This clonotype showed up just a few times. The J gene is TRBJ2-3, the V gene TRBV25-1; D is uncertain. Germline V gene data show CDR1 as MGHDK and CDR2 as SYGVNS. Trimming pared 3 bases from V and 2 bases from J, leaving 6 bases between. The CDR3 has 13 residues. The CDR3 coding sequence is TGTGCCAGCAGTGATGGGTTCACAGATACGCAGTATTTT. It yields the protein CASSDGFTDTQYF.

The chain is built from TRBV9 and TRBJ2-7, with TRBD2 as a possible D gene (5 bases). Germline-derived CDR1 and CDR2 are SGDLS and YYNGEE. This CDR3 region has 14 residues. Deletions cut 0 bases from V and 0 bases from J, with 7 bases between. CDR3 sequence reads: CASSVGGSSYEQYF. CDR3 sequence (DNA): TGTGCCAGCAGCGTAGGAGGGAGCTCCTACGAGCAGTACTTC.

The sample holds many counts of this clonotype. The chain links TRBV9 to TRBJ2-3, with 10 bases lining up with TRBD2. Germline V gives CDR1 SGDLS, CDR2 YYNGEE. J was trimmed by 3 bases and V by 4 bases; bases with no gene match: 8. The CDR3 length is 16 residues. The CDR3 nucleotides are TGTGCCAGCAGCCCTACTAGCGGGGCCCGTACAGATACGCAGTATTTT. Encoded protein: CASSPTSGARTDTQYF.

This clonotype was counted only a few times. The chain carries TRBV30 and TRBJ2-1, with 8 nucleotides matching TRBD2. Trimming cost V 3 bases and J 4 bases; bases outside gene matches: 5. This CDR3 is 14 amino acids long. Germline V lookup: CDR1 GTSNPN, CDR2 SVGIG (reference sequence). This CDR3 is CAWRKRETYNEQFF. CDR3 sequence (DNA): TGTGCCTGGAGGAAGCGGGAGACATACAATGAGCAGTTCTTC.

This clonotype has ten or more counts. The CDR3 DNA reads as TGTGCCAGCGTTAGTCTCGGGAGCTCCTACAATGAGCAGTTCTTC. This gives the protein CASVSLGSSYNEQFF. This chain links TRBV7-2 with TRBJ2-1, with D possibly TRBD2 on 6 matching bases. CDR3 length: 15 residues. Germline lookup yields CDR1 SGHTA and CDR2 FQGNSA. Trimming shortened V by 8 bases and J by 0 bases, and 14 bases separated the two germline ends.

This clonotype turned up a few times. The CDR3 reads CASSLVGQGAYEQYF. Written as DNA, the CDR3 is TGTGCCAGCAGCTTAGTGGGACAGGGGGCGTACGAGCAGTACTTC. The genes are TRBV7-2 and TRBJ2-7; 12 bases line up with TRBD1. The length of the CDR3 is 15 residues. Germline CDR1 and CDR2: SGHTA and FQGNSA. The V gene end was trimmed by 1 base and the J gene end by 4 bases; junction bases not matched to a gene: 2. The whole variable domain, remainder taken from reference TRBV7-2 and TRBJ2-7, is GAGVSQSPSNKVTEKGKDVELRCDPISGHTALYWYRQSLGQGLEFLIYFQGNSAPDKSGLPSDRFSAERTGGSVSTLTIQRTQQEDSAVYLCASSLVGQGAYEQYFGPGTRLTVT.

Ten or more counts support this clonotype. The J gene is TRBJ2-3, the V gene TRBV12-3 or TRBV12-4, with 10 bases aligning to TRBD2. V shed 5 bases, J shed 0 bases, and the junction held 5 bases outside the gene matches. The CDR3 has 16 residues. The CDR3 DNA follows: TGTGCCAGCAGTCCAAGGACTAGCGGAAGCACAGATACGCAGTATTTT. As protein: CASSPRTSGSTDTQYF.

This clonotype was observed a handful of times. The chain recombines TRBV6-6 with TRBJ2-2, with 10 bases identical to TRBD2. The CDR3 runs 16 residues. Germline CDR1 and CDR2: MNHNY and SVGAGI (reference sequence). The V and J ends lost 2 bases and 6 bases, in that order; junction bases with no gene match: 6. This CDR3 reads CASSYHPSGRSGELFF. Written as DNA, the CDR3 is TGTGCCAGCAGTTACCACCCTAGCGGGAGATCCGGGGAGCTGTTTTTT.

V usage is TRBV1 and J usage is TRBJ2-2; TRBD1 is the table's D call and was not checked against the DNA. TRBV1 has pseudogene status. The CDR3 runs 18 residues. Written as DNA, the CDR3 is TGCACCAGCAGCCAAGCCCCTAACAGGGGGTCTACCACCGGGGAGCTGTTTTTT. It codes for CTSSQAPNRGSTTGELFF.

This chain joins TRBV7-9 and TRBJ2-5; D is undetermined. With 4 bases removed from V and 3 bases from J, the gap between germline ends came to 9 bases. The CDR3 consists of 13 residues. Germline CDR1 SEHNR, CDR2 FQNEAQ (reference sequence). The CDR3 region has the DNA TGTGCCAGCAGCTCCCCATTGGAAGAGACCCAGTACTTC. Translation gives CASSSPLEETQYF.

This clonotype was detected many times. The chain links TRBV7-9 to TRBJ1-2; D possibly corresponds to TRBD1 (5 bases). The CDR3 is 17 residues long. Trimming took 4 bases from V and 4 from J, leaving 22 bases between them. The germline gives CDR1 SEHNR, CDR2 FQNEAQ (reference sequence). CDR3 DNA: TGTGCCAGCAGCTCGGCCCTGGGGGAGGGGCTGGTCTATGGCTACACCTTC. This codes for CASSSALGEGLVYGYTF.

The chain combines TRBV12-3 or TRBV12-4 with TRBJ2-2; weak D call: TRBD1 (6 bases). The CDR3 has 14 amino acids. Deletions cut 10 bases from V and 2 bases from J, with 14 bases between. This chain's CDR3 is CATAGTINTGELFF. The CDR3 DNA sequence: TGTGCCACCGCCGGGACAATTAACACCGGGGAGCTGTTTTTT.

The chain carries TRBV12-3 or TRBV12-4 and TRBJ1-1; D gene uncertain. The CDR3 loop spans 14 amino acids. V shed 1 base and J shed 7 bases, with 13 bases lying between them. The CDR3 DNA sequence: TGTGCCAGCAGTTTAGTGGGCGGAAGCCATGAAGCTTTCTTT. The encoded protein is CASSLVGGSHEAFF.

This clonotype was observed at least ten times. As DNA, the CDR3 is TGTGCCAGCAGTGAAGTTGCAGGGGGGAATGAGCAGTTCTTC. This translates into CASSEVAGGNEQFF. This rearrangement joins TRBV27 to TRBJ2-1, with D tentatively TRBD1 (7 bases). V shed 5 bases and J shed 7 bases, with 15 bases lying between them. This CDR3 spans 14 amino acids. CDR1 and CDR2 (germline): MNHEY, SMNVEV (reference sequence).

A note on this clonotype: An end of the junction does not agree with germline; a read error may underlie this. The rearrangement joins TRBV4-2 to TRBJ2-2; 7 positions match TRBD1. The germline V gene encodes CDR1 LGHNA and CDR2 YNFKEQ. This CDR3 region has 15 residues. This CDR3 reads CDSSQDPSGGGELFF. The CDR3 bases are TGTGACAGCAGCCAAGATCCCTCAGGGGGCGGGGAGCTGTTTTTT.

This rearrangement joins TRBV11-2 to TRBJ2-3; no definite D call. CDR3 length equals 12 residues. Trimming shortened V by 2 bases and J by 3 bases, and 3 bases separated the two germline ends. CDR1 and CDR2 from the germline V gene are SGHAT and FQNNGV. The CDR3 coding sequence is TGTGCCAGCAGCTTACGGACAGATACGCAGTATTTT. Translated: CASSLRTDTQYF.